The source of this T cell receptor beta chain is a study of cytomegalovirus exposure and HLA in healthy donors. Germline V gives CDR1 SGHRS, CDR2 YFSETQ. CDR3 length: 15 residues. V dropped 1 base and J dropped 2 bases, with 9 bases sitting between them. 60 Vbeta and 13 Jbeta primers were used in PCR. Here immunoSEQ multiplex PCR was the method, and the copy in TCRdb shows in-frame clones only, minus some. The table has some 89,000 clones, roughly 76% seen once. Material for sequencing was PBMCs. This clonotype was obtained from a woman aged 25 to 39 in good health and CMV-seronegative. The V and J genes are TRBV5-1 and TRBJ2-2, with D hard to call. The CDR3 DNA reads TGCGCCAGCAGCTTGTTAGAAACTAACACCGGGGAGCTGTTTTTT. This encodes CASSLLETNTGELFF.